The 7 T cell receptor beta chains presented below share a single source sample, sequenced in a study of T cell changes during pregnancy in multiple sclerosis. Using immunoSEQ multiplex PCR, the repertoire was profiled, and TCRdb retains in-frame clones only, with some absent. The table shows about 70,000 clones, with around 94% occurring only once. Sequences were derived from peripheral blood, sampled in the third trimester of pregnancy. All receptors come from a female donor with multiple sclerosis, enrolled in a pregnancy study.

The V call is TRBV9, the J call TRBJ1-3; D unresolved. CDR3 size: 15 residues. Germline lookup yields CDR1 SGDLS and CDR2 YYNGEE. The germline V and J ends were trimmed by 3 bases and 1 base, with 11 bases remaining between them. The CDR3 DNA reads as TGTGCCAGCAGCGAATCTGGAGGGTCTGGAAACACCATATATTTT. This encodes CASSESGGSGNTIYF.

The chain couples TRBV4-3 to TRBJ1-2; 7 bases match TRBD1. Trimming cost V 2 bases and J 8 bases; bases outside gene matches: 11. Germline CDR1 LGHNA, CDR2 YSLEER. The CDR3 has 15 amino acids. CDR3 loop: CASSQKEGTVFGYTF. CDR3 coding DNA: TGCGCCAGCAGCCAAAAGGAGGGGACAGTGTTCGGCTACACCTTC.

The V gene is TRBV7-9, the J gene TRBJ2-7; TRBD1 matches 12 bases. V lost 2 bases to trimming and J lost 7 bases; unmatched junction nucleotides: 9. CDR1 and CDR2 from the germline V gene are SEHNR and FQNEAQ (reference sequence). This CDR3 has 16 amino acids. The CDR3 DNA is TGTGCCAGCAGCTTAAGTACGGGACAGGGGGCGGGGGAGCAGTACTTC. This translates into CASSLSTGQGAGEQYF.

The chain combines TRBV5-6 with TRBJ2-7, with 10 nucleotides matching TRBD1. Trimming removed 8 bases from V and 2 bases from J; junction bases left unmatched: 7. This CDR3 contains 14 residues. Germline V gene lookup returns CDR1 SGHDT and CDR2 YYEEEE. The CDR3 DNA reads as TGTGCCAGTAATAGGGACAGGGGAACCTACGAGCAGTACTTC. Protein product: CASNRDRGTYEQYF.

The chain has TRBV30 and TRBJ2-4; the D gene is possibly TRBD2 (5 bases). CDR3 length equals 14 residues. CDR1 is GTSNPN and CDR2 is SVGIG in the germline V gene (reference sequence). The germline V and J ends were trimmed by 3 bases and 0 bases, with 9 bases remaining between them. CDR3 coding DNA: TGTGCCTGGAGGGGAGAGGGAGCCAAAAACATTCAGTACTTC. Its protein product is CAWRGEGAKNIQYF.

V and J are TRBV30 and TRBJ2-2; D unresolved. Germline V gives CDR1 GTSNPN, CDR2 SVGIG (reference sequence). V was cut by 0 bases and J by 5 bases, with 13 bases left in between. The CDR3 spans 15 residues. The CDR3 DNA reads TGTGCCTGGAGTGTATCCCACACGTGGACCGGGGAGCTGTTTTTT. Residues: CAWSVSHTWTGELFF.

This chain links TRBV10-3 with TRBJ1-6, with D possibly matching TRBD1 (6 bases). The CDR3 runs 19 residues. V gave up 8 bases and J gave up 1 base, with 24 bases separating them. Germline CDR1 ENHRY, CDR2 SYGVKD. The CDR3: CAIGPGQNDLISYNSPLHF. CDR3 sequence (DNA): TGTGCCATCGGTCCTGGACAGAATGATTTGATATCCTATAATTCACCCCTCCACTTT.